This T cell receptor beta chain is from a study of Ad26.COV2.S vaccination and SARS-CoV-2 variants. Treatment defined: approximately 18 received Ad26.COV2.S at low or high dose, single or two shots; about five received placebo; per-sample allocation not given. The investigators took samples on day 63 after the first vaccine or placebo injection. The germline CDR1 and CDR2 sequences are KGHSH and LQKENI. The germline V and J ends were trimmed by 0 bases and 2 bases, with 15 bases remaining between them. The CDR3 spans 17 residues. Clones were read by immunoSEQ multiplex PCR, and TCRdb kept only the in-frame ones, dropping some. Found here are about 400,000 clones, approximately 83% of them singletons; the top ten hold approximately 7.8%.

This receptor was obtained from a person aged 18-60 years who received the Ad26.COV2.S COVID-19 vaccine or a placebo. The input for sequencing was peripheral blood, taken in a trial of Ad26.COV2.S vaccine versus placebo. The chain is built from TRBV18 and TRBJ2-3, with D possibly being TRBD2 (6 bases). The CDR3 spells CASSPPFGSGLTDTQYF. The CDR3 nucleotides read TGTGCCAGCTCACCACCTTTTGGTAGCGGACTCACAGATACGCAGTATTTT.